This T cell receptor beta chain was found in a study of shared clonotypes between healthy human individuals (dated by TCRdb to 2018 to 2021). Some background on the complete study: The cohort comprised a couple of women and three men aged 18 to 49 years. Per donor, three plates each were used for CD4 naive and CD4 memory, two for CD8 naive, and one for CD8 memory. To estimate repertoire size and how much clonotypes are shared between individuals, the study performed deep sequencing of blood TCR repertoires from five healthy adults. To increase sequencing depth and limit assay-specific biases, TCR repertoire library preparation and sequencing were carried out by different laboratories using diverse techniques. Per donor, leukapheresis produced somewhere between about 0.9 and 10 billion PBMCs. Summary of the overall study and its limitations: Compared with non-shared clonotypes, the clonotypes found in all four sorted-subset donors had higher generation probabilities. Sampling was limited to blood, and TCR repertoires in tissue likely differ from TCR repertoires in blood. Because the study included a small number of donors, the genetic and exposure-history diversity represented was limited. Naive subsets generally had larger estimated clonotype richness than memory subsets. Incomplete sequencing was indicated by rarefaction of sorted-subset datasets, despite the large sequencing depth. Around 5% of naive CD4, around 4% of naive CD8, around 2.3% of memory CD4, and 0.35% to 0.4% of memory CD8 clonotypes were shared across several donors. Pairwise subsampling indicated that sequencing depth was expected to affect the degree of clonotype sharing among donors.

The donors were healthy, HIV-negative adults with no recently reported acute infections or vaccinations. Every donor was a Caucasian adult living in Nashville, Tennessee, USA. CD4+ T cells were enriched by magnetic negative selection; naive cells were then positively selected on CD45RA, and the negative fraction formed the memory subset. Blood was collected by leukapheresis, and PBMCs were isolated by Ficoll-Histopaque density gradient centrifugation and then cryopreserved in liquid nitrogen vapor phase. Purity and quantity of every magnetically sorted T cell population were checked by analytical flow cytometry. Genomic DNA was isolated from each sorted fraction and quantified by UV absorbance on a Nanodrop 2000c. CDR1 is given as SGHRS and CDR2 as YFSETQ, both from the germline V gene. V lost 0 bases and J lost 2 bases; the stretch between them is 9 bases long. Counted from cysteine to phenylalanine, this CDR3 has 14 amino acids. CDR3 DNA only is kept here, 42 bases in frame from base 1.

TCR CDR3 regions were amplified from genomic DNA by multiplex PCR using the deep immunoSEQ assay. For each cell subset, the extracted genomic DNA was distributed evenly across all wells of several immunoSEQ 96-well plates, and each plate served as one replicate. For sorted subsets, roughly 200 ng of genomic DNA, equivalent to around 30,000 T cell genomes, went into each replicate PCR. The purified libraries were quantified using a Qubit 3.0 fluorometer, sized with a Bioanalyzer 2100, and then quantified again using the KAPA Library Quantification kit. Every immunoSEQ 96-well plate was sequenced on a dedicated single-read 150-cycle Illumina NextSeq 550 flow cell. The paper's processing steps were these. The immunoSEQ output contained only junctional sequences without quality scores, so filtering could not match that applied to full-length reads. To assign V/J genes and CDR3, sequences were annotated using PyIR, a Python wrapper for IgBLAST v1.9, with IMGT germline references. Reads were filtered out if the reads had weak V/J assignments (E-value above 1e-6), no CDR3, stop codons, out-of-frame junctions, or ambiguous translated residues. V3J clonotypes were defined as sequences sharing an identical inferred V gene, J gene, and CDR3 amino acid sequence. The percentage overlap between two repertoires was calculated by dividing the number of shared unique clonotypes by the size of the smaller repertoire. Richness of each repertoire was evaluated using RTK rarefaction, the Chao1 estimator, and Recon v2.1 estimates of unobserved clonotypes. Generation probabilities for all TCRbeta clonotypes obtained by the gDNA method from a handful of donors were computed using OLGA. This is the immuneACCESS table as TCRdb keeps it, with only in-frame sequences that have V and J called. A part of the clones is gone; compared with another copy, unresolved V genes explain less than half, and the rest is unexplained. The DNA gave D and trimming, while V, J and clone size come from that table. In this sample the table shows 1,400,000 or so clones, roughly 98.5% of which occur a single time. Under 0.45% of the sample goes to the ten largest clones.

Concerning this clone: Its antigen is not yet known. No clone much larger than this one lies a single base away; base qualities are absent. Distinct nucleotide sequences in the sample also encode this CDR3.

This chain is built from TRBV5-1 and TRBJ2-7, with the D gene call left open. This receptor was identified in a young man in good health. Input material: naive CD4+ T cells sorted from blood. The intended sense of this specimen's cell subset or site label: CD45RA+ positively selected. The DNA sequence follows: TGCGCCAGCAGCTTGGATCCAGGAACCTACGAGCAGTACTTC. The resulting protein is CASSLDPGTYEQYF.